The sequence of this TCR beta chain was determined in a study of blood T cell repertoires in COVID-19. At the level of the study: Sites in the United States, Italy and Spain provided acute and convalescent COVID-19 samples. T cells, B-cell-depleted T cells, or PBMCs supplied cDNA or gDNA.

Authors' analysis steps: Estimation of nucleated cell counts was performed using reference gene primer amplification. Here immunoSEQ multiplex PCR was the method, and the copy in TCRdb shows in-frame clones only, minus some. Clone size and the V and J calls come from that table; the DNA yielded D and trimming. The sample has 250,000 to 300,000 clones; almost 90% are singletons. Followed over time, Seattle patients had been enrolled while infection was active. The CDR3 sequence is 16 residues long. J lost 3 bases, V lost 4 bases, and 9 bases had no gene match. Germline loops: CDR1 SGHRS, CDR2 YFSETQ. V gene TRBV5-1 combines with J gene TRBJ2-7; 11 positions agree with TRBD2. Sequenced input: peripheral blood. This TCR was sampled from a woman aged 25 to 39 with COVID-19, enrolled during active disease. CDR3 loop: CASSVTPGTSGYEQYF. In DNA form, the CDR3 reads TGCGCCAGCAGCGTCACACCCGGGACTAGCGGCTACGAGCAGTACTTC.